The sequence of this TCR beta chain was determined in a study of cytomegalovirus exposure and HLA in healthy donors. TCRdb's copy holds only in-frame clones and misses some; the assay was immunoSEQ multiplex PCR. This sample has about 130,000 clones, with 85% to 90% found just once. CDR1 and CDR2 from the germline V gene are LGHNA and YSLEER. V shed 1 base and J 2 bases; nucleotides not matched to a gene: 7. The CDR3 runs 18 residues. The donors were part of the validation cohort, which consisted of about 120 subjects and was separate from the first cohort of 666 subjects. V usage is TRBV4-3 and J usage is TRBJ2-3; TRBD2 aligns across 12 bases. The receptor's source is a woman aged 18-29 years in good health and CMV-seronegative. Specimen: PBMCs. CDR3 protein: CASSQASGRALDTDTQYF. CDR3 DNA: TGCGCCAGCAGCCAAGCTAGCGGGAGGGCCCTGGACACAGATACGCAGTATTTT.